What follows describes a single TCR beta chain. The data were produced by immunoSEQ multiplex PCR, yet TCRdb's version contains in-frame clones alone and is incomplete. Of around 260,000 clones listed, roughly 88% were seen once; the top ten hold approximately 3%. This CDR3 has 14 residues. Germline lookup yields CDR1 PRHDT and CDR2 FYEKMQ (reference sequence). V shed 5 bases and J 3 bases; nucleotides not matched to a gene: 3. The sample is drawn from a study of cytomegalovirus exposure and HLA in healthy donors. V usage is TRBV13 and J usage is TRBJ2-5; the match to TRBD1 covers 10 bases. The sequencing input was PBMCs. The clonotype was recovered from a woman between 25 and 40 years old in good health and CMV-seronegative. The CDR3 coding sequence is TGTGCCAGCAGCCCTGGGACAGGGGAAGAGACCCAGTACTTC. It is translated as CASSPGTGEETQYF.